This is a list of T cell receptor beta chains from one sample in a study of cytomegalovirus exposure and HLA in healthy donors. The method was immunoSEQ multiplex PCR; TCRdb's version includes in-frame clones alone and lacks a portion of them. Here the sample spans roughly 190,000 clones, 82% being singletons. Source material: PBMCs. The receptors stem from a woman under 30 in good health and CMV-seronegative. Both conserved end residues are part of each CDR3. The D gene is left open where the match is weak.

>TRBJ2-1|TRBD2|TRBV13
TGTGCCAGCAGCTTAGGAGCGGGAGTCAACAATGAGCAGTTCTTC
CASSLGAGVNNEQFF
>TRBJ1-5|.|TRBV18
TGTGCCAGCTCACCACAGGGGACAACCATAAGCAATCAGCCCCAGCATTTT
CASSPQGTTISNQPQHF
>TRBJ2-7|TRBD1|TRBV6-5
TGTGCCAGCGGGGGACAGGGATACGAGCAGTACTTC
CASGGQGYEQYF
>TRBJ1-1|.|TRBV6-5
TGTGCCACTTGGACATCCAGAGTGATGACTGAAGCTTTCTTT
CATWTSRVMTEAFF
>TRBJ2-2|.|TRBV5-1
TGCGCCAGCAGCGGCGGGAACCTTTTGGGGGAGCTGTTTTTT
CASSGGNLLGELFF
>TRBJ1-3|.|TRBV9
TGTGCCAGCAGCGTAGAGGGGGTCTCTGGAAACACCATATATTTT
CASSVEGVSGNTIYF
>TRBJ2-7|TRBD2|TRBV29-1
TGCAGCGTTGTACTAGCGGGTCCCTACGAGCAGTACTTC
CSVVLAGPYEQYF
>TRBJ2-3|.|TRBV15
TGTGCCACCAGCAGAGAGTCTCTTACGCAGTATTTT
CATSRESLTQYF
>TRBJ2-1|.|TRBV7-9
TGTTCCAGCACCCAAATCCCCCCCGGAGATTACAATGAGCAGTTCTTC
CSSTQIPPGDYNEQFF
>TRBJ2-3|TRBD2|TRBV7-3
TGTGCCAGCAGCGCCATCGGGGGAGGGCCTGCAGATACGCAGTATTTT
CASSAIGGGPADTQYF
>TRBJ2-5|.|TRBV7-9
TGTGCCAGCAGCTTACTAACAGAGACCCAGTACTTC
CASSLLTETQYF
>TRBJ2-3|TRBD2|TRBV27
TGTGCCAGCAGCCCTCGGACTAGCGGAACTAGCACAGATACGCAGTATTTT
CASSPRTSGTSTDTQYF
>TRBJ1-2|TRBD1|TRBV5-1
TGCGCCAGCAGCGAGAGGGACAGTCGGAACTATGGCTACACCTTC
CASSERDSRNYGYTF
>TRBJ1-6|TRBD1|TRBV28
TGTGCCAGCAGCAGACAGGGCGGTAATTCACCCCTCCACTTT
CASSRQGGNSPLHF
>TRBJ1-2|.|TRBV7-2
TGTGCCAGCAGCTTAGAGAGACAGGCTTACACCTTC
CASSLERQAYTF
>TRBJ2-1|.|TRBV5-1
TGCGCCAGCAGCGTGCAGGTTCTGGGTAATGAGCAGTTCTTC
CASSVQVLGNEQFF
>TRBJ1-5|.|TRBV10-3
TGTGCCATCAGTGAGTCATGGCCAAATCAGCCCCAGCATTTT
CAISESWPNQPQHF
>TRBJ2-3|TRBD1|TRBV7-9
TGTGCCAGCAGCCCCGGGACAGCAAGCACAGATACGCAGTATTTT
CASSPGTASTDTQYF